This T cell receptor (beta chain) comes out of a study of T cell changes during pregnancy in multiple sclerosis (dated by TCRdb to the late 2010s). Background on the whole study: The study looked at changes in the T cell repertoire across pregnancy in women with multiple sclerosis.

CDR1 SNHLY and CDR2 FYNNEI were looked up in the germline V gene. The CDR3 numbers 15 residues from cysteine through phenylalanine. Only CDR3 DNA remains: 45 bases, in frame from the first base. Unmatched junction bases come to 3, with V trimmed by 4 bases and J by 2 bases. Library preparation employed the immunoSEQ multiplex PCR assay. Imported from immuneACCESS, the table was reduced by TCRdb to in-frame sequences with V and J called. These copies leave out some clones; in studies compared against another copy, an unresolved V gene accounts for under half, and the cause of the remainder is not known. The sample includes 55,000 to 65,000 clones, with more than 85% observed a single time. Clones ranked in the top ten supply 0.75% to 0.95% of the sample. This clone was detected only a few times. This clone's antigen is unknown. The sample holds no much larger clone one base away, and base qualities are not on file.

The V and J segments used are TRBV2 and TRBJ1-5, with TRBD1 matching 9 junction bases. This TCR was recovered from a female donor with multiple sclerosis, enrolled in a pregnancy study. The input for sequencing was peripheral blood, taken in the first trimester of pregnancy. The sequenced DNA: TGTGCCAGCAGTGGGGGGACAGGGCGCAATCAGCCCCAGCATTTT. The translation is CASSGGTGRNQPQHF.